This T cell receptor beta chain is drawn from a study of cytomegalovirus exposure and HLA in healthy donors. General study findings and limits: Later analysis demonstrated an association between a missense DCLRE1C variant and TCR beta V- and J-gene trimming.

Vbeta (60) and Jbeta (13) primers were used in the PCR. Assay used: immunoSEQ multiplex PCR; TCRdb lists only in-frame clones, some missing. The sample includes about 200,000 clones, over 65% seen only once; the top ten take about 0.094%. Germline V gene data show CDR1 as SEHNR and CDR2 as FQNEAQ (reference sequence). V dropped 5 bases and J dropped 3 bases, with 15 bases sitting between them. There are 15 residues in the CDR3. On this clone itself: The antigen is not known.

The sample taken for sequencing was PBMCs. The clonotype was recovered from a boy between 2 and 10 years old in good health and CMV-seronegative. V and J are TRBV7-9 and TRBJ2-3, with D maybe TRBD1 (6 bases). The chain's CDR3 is CASSPEGGKTDTQYF. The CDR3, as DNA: TGTGCCAGCAGCCCGGAAGGGGGAAAAACAGATACGCAGTATTTT. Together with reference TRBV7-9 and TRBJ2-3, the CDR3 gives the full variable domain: DTGVSQNPRHKITKRGQNVTFRCDPISEHNRLYWYRQTLGQGPEFLTYFQNEAQLEKSRLLSDRFSAERPKGSFSTLEIQRTEQGDSAMYLCASSPEGGKTDTQYFGPGTRLTVL.